One and the same sample provided the 29 T cell receptor beta chains below, sequenced in a study of T cells after somatic rescue of genetic block (TCRdb year 2020). The library relied on the immunoSEQ multiplex PCR assay. As stored in TCRdb, this immuneACCESS dataset retains in-frame rearrangements with V and J assigned. A fraction of the clones does not appear; measured against another copy, unresolved V genes explain less than half of the discrepancy, and the remainder lacks a known reason. The sample table shows about 72,000 clones, and approximately 91% are seen once. The ten largest clones capture about 3% of the sample. Sequences were obtained from peripheral blood mononuclear cells (PBMCs). All receptors come from a man in his thirties or forties.

This sequence joins TRBV15 and TRBJ2-4; TRBD1 matches at 12 bases. Germline lookup yields CDR1 LNHNV and CDR2 YYDKDF (reference sequence). The CDR3 sequence is 13 residues long. Trimming removed 3 bases from V and 15 bases from J; junction bases left unmatched: 6. Written as DNA, the CDR3 is TGTGCCACCAGCAGGGGACAGGGGGCATCGAGGTACTTC. The encoded protein is CATSRGQGASRYF. The whole variable domain, remainder taken from reference TRBV15 and TRBJ2-4, is DAMVIQNPRYQVTQFGKPVTLSCSQTLNHNVMYWYQQKSSQAPKLLFHYYDKDFNNEADTPDNFQSRRPNTSFCFLDIRSPGLGDTAMYLCATSRGQGASRYFGAGTRLSVL.

CDR3 sequence: CASRWGGSNQPQHF. The DNA of the CDR3 is TGTGCCAGTAGGTGGGGCGGTAGCAATCAGCCCCAGCATTTT. The chain employs TRBV19 and TRBJ1-5, with a weak D call TRBD1 (5 bases). V lost 6 bases and J 0 bases, leaving 9 bases between the germline ends. The CDR3 totals 14 residues. The germline V gene has CDR1 LNHDA and CDR2 SQIVND (reference sequence).

This chain joins TRBV2 and TRBJ2-7; D not certain. Germline values: CDR1 SNHLY, CDR2 FYNNEI. This CDR3 comprises 13 residues. V was clipped by 10 bases and J by 2 bases, with 15 bases between them. The DNA of the CDR3 is TGTGCCACCTCACGGGCCTTTACCTACGAGCAGTACTTC. The encoded protein is CATSRAFTYEQYF.

Here the CDR3 reads CASSYPQLSTDTQYF. The CDR3 region has the DNA TGTGCCAGCAGTTATCCACAGCTTAGCACAGATACGCAGTATTTT. This rearrangement joins TRBV6-6 to TRBJ2-3, with unresolved D. V lost 3 bases, J lost 0 bases, and 10 bases lay in between. The V gene's germline CDR1 is MNHNY and CDR2 SVGAGI (reference sequence). This CDR3 has 15 residues.

J is TRBJ2-6 and V is TRBV7-3; D is possibly TRBD1 or TRBD2 (5 bases each). The CDR3 spans 18 residues. V dropped 2 bases and J dropped 0 bases, with 14 bases sitting between them. Germline values: CDR1 SGHTA, CDR2 FQGTGA. CDR3 coding DNA: TGTGCCAGCAGCTTAGGGGGACGATACCCCTCTGGGGCCAACGTCCTGACTTTC. Protein: CASSLGGRYPSGANVLTF.

This sequence joins TRBV6-9 and TRBJ1-2; no clear D gene. This CDR3 contains 11 residues. With 8 bases removed from V and 4 bases from J, the gap between germline ends came to 8 bases. The V gene's germline CDR1 is MNHGY and CDR2 SVAAGI. The CDR3 sequence: CASPRPYGYTF. The CDR3 nucleotides read TGTGCCAGCCCGCGGCCCTATGGCTACACCTTC.

This clone occurred once. The V call is TRBV5-8, the J call TRBJ2-1, with D hard to call. Germline CDR1 reads SGHTS; CDR2 reads YDEGEE. Between the trimmed V and J ends, which lost 1 base and 0 bases, there was a span of 8 bases. This CDR3 is built from 15 residues. CDR3 nucleotide sequence: TGTGCCAGCAGCTTGTCGCCCAGCTCCTACAATGAGCAGTTCTTC. It encodes CASSLSPSSYNEQFF.

V gene TRBV7-2 combines with J gene TRBJ2-2; TRBD1 matches 11 bases. Germline CDR1 and CDR2: SGHTA and FQGNSA. With V trimmed by 4 bases and J by 3 bases, 4 bases remained unmatched. The CDR3 extends over 16 amino acids. The CDR3 DNA follows: TGTGCCAGCAGCTGGACAGGGGGCGCGGACACCGGGGAGCTGTTTTTT. Translating gives CASSWTGGADTGELFF.

CDR3 loop: CASPRLTGELFF. The CDR3 coding sequence is TGCGCCAGCCCCCGACTCACCGGGGAGCTGTTTTTT. V and J are TRBV10-2 and TRBJ2-2; D remains ambiguous. With 8 bases removed from V and 4 bases from J, the gap between germline ends came to 8 bases. CDR1 WSHSY and CDR2 SAAADI come from the germline V gene. This CDR3 is built from 12 residues.

The chain has TRBV7-2 and TRBJ2-7; TRBD2 matches at 12 bases. After removal of 1 base from V and 3 bases from J, the junction contained 4 bases not matched to a gene. CDR3 length equals 16 residues. CDR1 is SGHTA, CDR2 FQGNSA, per germline. CDR3 amino acids: CASSLGPSGRDYEQYF. DNA of the CDR3: TGTGCCAGCAGCTTAGGGCCTAGCGGGAGGGACTACGAGCAGTACTTC.

The chain combines TRBV9 with TRBJ2-5, with 7 bases matching TRBD2. The CDR3 is 14 amino acids. J was trimmed by 2 bases and V by 2 bases; bases with no gene match: 3. Germline V gene data show CDR1 as SGDLS and CDR2 as YYNGEE. Written as DNA, the CDR3 is TGTGCCAGCAGCGTGGGGACTACTCAAGAGACCCAGTACTTC. Encoded protein: CASSVGTTQETQYF.

Note on this clone: The CDR3 carries no conserved terminal phenylalanine or tryptophan, so it likely arises from a read error. The DNA is omitted, as the CDR3 cannot be located on it reliably, and the CDR3 follows TCRdb's listing. The genes are TRBV21-1 and TRBJ2-4. TRBV21-1 is classified as a pseudogene. The CDR3 is 9 amino acids long, termini counted. The CDR3 protein is CASTPGARG.

The chain uses TRBV29-1 and TRBJ2-7, with unresolved D. The CDR3 covers 12 residues. In germline, CDR1 is SQVTM, CDR2 ANQGSEA. The V and J ends lost 4 bases and 4 bases respectively, with 11 bases between them. The CDR3 sequence is CSVAQSRYEQYF. As DNA, the CDR3 is TGCAGCGTTGCACAGTCGCGATACGAGCAGTACTTC.

The chain is built from TRBV4-1 and TRBJ1-6; D unresolved. The length of the CDR3 is 15 residues. CDR1 and CDR2 (germline): MGHRA, YSYEKL. V was shortened by 4 bases and J by 7 bases, with 14 bases between the two germline ends. The chain's CDR3 is CASSRPSVGNSPLHF. The CDR3 DNA reads as TGCGCCAGCAGCCGACCGAGCGTGGGGAATTCACCCCTCCACTTT.

The V gene is TRBV19, the J gene TRBJ2-6; TRBD1 agrees at 7 bases. In germline, CDR1 is LNHDA, CDR2 SQIVND (reference sequence). The CDR3 is 15 amino acids. With V trimmed by 9 bases and J by 1 base, 6 bases remained unmatched. CDR3: CASSVTGSGANVLTF. CDR3 DNA: TGTGCCAGCTCAGTGACAGGGTCTGGGGCCAACGTCCTGACTTTC.

This clone was seen only a few times. The V call is TRBV4-1, the J call TRBJ2-1; possible D gene TRBD2, 6 bases. Trimming removed 1 base from V and 6 bases from J, with 10 bases in between. The CDR3 consists of 14 residues. Germline CDR1 reads MGHRA; CDR2 reads YSYEKL. Here the CDR3 reads CASSQVGGINEQFF. For the CDR3, the DNA is TGCGCCAGCAGCCAAGTCGGAGGGATCAATGAGCAGTTCTTC.

In its sample, this clone was seen many times. The V gene is TRBV6-6, the J gene TRBJ2-1; D gene unclear. V lost 6 bases to trimming and J lost 3 bases, with 12 bases between them. The CDR3 covers 14 residues. Germline-derived CDR1 and CDR2 are MNHNY and SVGAGI (reference sequence). CDR3 amino acids: CASSQDQIYNEQFF. CDR3 bases: TGTGCCAGCAGCCAGGACCAAATCTACAATGAGCAGTTCTTC.

The chain combines TRBV21-1 with TRBJ2-3; the D call of TRBD1 is as the table states it, not checked on the DNA. TRBV21-1 represents a pseudogene. This CDR3 contains 19 residues. CDR3 region: CASSKGDRGREGSTDTQYF. The CDR3 bases are TGTGCCAGCAGCAAAGGGGACAGGGGGCGGGAGGGTAGCACAGATACGCAGTATTTT.

The rearrangement links TRBV6-1 to TRBJ1-1; unclear D gene. Germline loops: CDR1 MNHNS, CDR2 SASEGT. The CDR3 sequence is 14 residues long. Trimming pared 2 bases from V and 5 bases from J, leaving 12 bases between. CDR3 sequence: CASSERGLGTEAFF. The CDR3 coding sequence is TGTGCCAGCAGTGAAAGAGGCCTCGGAACTGAAGCTTTCTTT.

This chain connects TRBV5-4 to TRBJ2-3; D gene ambiguous. Deletions cut 2 bases from V and 3 bases from J, with 16 bases between. CDR3 size: 16 residues. CDR1 and CDR2 from the germline V gene are SGHNT and YYREEE (reference sequence). The CDR3 DNA follows: TGTGCCAGCAGCTTTTGGCACCCCTCACGAACAGATACGCAGTATTTT. The encoded protein is CASSFWHPSRTDTQYF.

This CDR3 reads CASSPSRLYSYEQYF. The CDR3 nucleotides are TGTGCCAGTAGCCCCAGCAGACTGTACTCCTACGAGCAGTACTTC. This chain connects TRBV19 to TRBJ2-7; the D is unclear. This CDR3 has 15 residues. Trimming pared 6 bases from V and 0 bases from J, leaving 15 bases between. CDR1 LNHDA and CDR2 SQIVND come from the germline V gene (reference sequence).

The chain carries TRBV27 and TRBJ2-7; 7 positions match TRBD1. The CDR3 has 14 amino acids. Germline CDR1 and CDR2: MNHEY and SMNVEV (reference sequence). Trimming took 5 bases from V and 6 from J; bases not matched to a gene: 10. In DNA, the CDR3 is TGTGCCAGCAGTCCCGGGACAGCGCTTTCCGAGCAGTACTTC. This codes for CASSPGTALSEQYF.

The chain has TRBV10-3 and TRBJ1-1; weak D call: TRBD1 (5 bases). Germline values: CDR1 ENHRY, CDR2 SYGVKD. CDR3 length equals 16 residues. V gave up 1 base and J gave up 2 bases, with 14 bases separating them. The DNA for the CDR3 is TGTGCCATCAGTGAGTGGGATCCGACAGCCAACACTGAAGCTTTCTTT. This translates into CAISEWDPTANTEAFF.

The genes are TRBV11-2 and TRBJ2-7, with D possibly matching TRBD1 (5 bases). Germline lookup yields CDR1 SGHAT and CDR2 FQNNGV. Trimming left V 0 bases short and J 7 bases short, with 22 bases between. This CDR3 comprises 17 residues. In DNA, the CDR3 is TGTGCCAGCAGCTTAGATCCGGTCAGGGCCCAGGCAGGGGAGCAGTACTTC. Its translation is CASSLDPVRAQAGEQYF. The full variable domain, its missing parts supplied by reference TRBV11-2 and TRBJ2-7, is EAGVAQSPRYKIIEKRQSVAFWCNPISGHATLYWYQQILGQGPKLLIQFQNNGVVDDSQLPKDRFSAERLKGVDSTLKIQPAKLEDSAVYLCASSLDPVRAQAGEQYFGPGTRLTVT.

In the case of this clone: Other nucleotide sequences from this sample produce the same CDR3. This chain uses TRBV5-1 with TRBJ2-3; no clear D gene. CDR3 length equals 14 residues. V was shortened by 0 bases and J by 1 base, with 6 bases between the two germline ends. Germline values: CDR1 SGHRS, CDR2 YFSETQ. The CDR3 protein is CASSLGGRTDTQYF. CDR3 sequence (DNA): TGCGCCAGCAGCTTGGGAGGCCGCACAGATACGCAGTATTTT.

CDR3 in amino acids: CASSYSMGGYGYTF. The CDR3 DNA reads as TGTGCCAGCAGTTACTCGATGGGGGGGTATGGCTACACCTTC. The V and J genes are TRBV6-5 and TRBJ1-2; a weak D match, TRBD1 (5 bases). Between the trimmed V and J ends, which lost 0 bases and 5 bases, there was a span of 10 bases. The CDR3 covers 14 residues. CDR1 and CDR2 from the germline V gene are MNHEY and SVGAGI.

This clone appeared once. The chain links TRBV11-3 to TRBJ2-3, with D unresolved. Trimming left V 4 bases short and J 2 bases short, with 10 bases between. The CDR3 runs to 14 residues. CDR1 and CDR2 from the germline V gene are SGHNT and YENEEA. The CDR3 is CASSSGRNTDTQYF. DNA of the CDR3: TGTGCCAGCAGCTCGGGCAGAAACACAGATACGCAGTATTTT.

The V call is TRBV5-1, the J call TRBJ1-5; D gene unclear. The V gene's germline CDR1 is SGHRS and CDR2 YFSETQ. The CDR3 sequence is 13 residues long. Trimming took off 1 base at V and 3 bases at J, with 5 bases between the two ends. This chain's CDR3 is CASSLSSNQPQHF. The CDR3 DNA reads as TGCGCCAGCAGCTTGTCATCCAATCAGCCCCAGCATTTT.

The chain joins TRBV30 to TRBJ2-6, with D hard to call. The CDR3 runs to 15 residues. Germline CDR1 reads GTSNPN; CDR2 reads SVGIG (reference sequence). The V gene lost 3 bases and the J gene lost 1 base, with 10 bases spanning the gap. The CDR3, as DNA: TGTGCCTGGAGACCCCCCTGGTCTGGGGCCAACGTCCTGACTTTC. As protein: CAWRPPWSGANVLTF.